This T cell receptor (beta chain) was found in a study of technical replicates of blood from a few donors. This CDR3 is built from 14 residues. The germline gives CDR1 SGHRS, CDR2 YFSETQ. Trimming shortened V by 1 base and J by 4 bases, and 11 bases separated the two germline ends. TCRdb's copy holds only in-frame clones and misses some; the assay was immunoSEQ multiplex PCR. The sample shows about 14,000 clones, 85% of them seen only once. This clonotype was obtained from a human donor in good health. Sequencing was carried out using PBMCs. This chain joins TRBV5-1 and TRBJ1-2, with no clear D. CDR3: CASSLPGQSYGYTF. The CDR3 coding sequence is TGCGCCAGCAGCTTGCCAGGTCAATCCTATGGCTACACCTTC.